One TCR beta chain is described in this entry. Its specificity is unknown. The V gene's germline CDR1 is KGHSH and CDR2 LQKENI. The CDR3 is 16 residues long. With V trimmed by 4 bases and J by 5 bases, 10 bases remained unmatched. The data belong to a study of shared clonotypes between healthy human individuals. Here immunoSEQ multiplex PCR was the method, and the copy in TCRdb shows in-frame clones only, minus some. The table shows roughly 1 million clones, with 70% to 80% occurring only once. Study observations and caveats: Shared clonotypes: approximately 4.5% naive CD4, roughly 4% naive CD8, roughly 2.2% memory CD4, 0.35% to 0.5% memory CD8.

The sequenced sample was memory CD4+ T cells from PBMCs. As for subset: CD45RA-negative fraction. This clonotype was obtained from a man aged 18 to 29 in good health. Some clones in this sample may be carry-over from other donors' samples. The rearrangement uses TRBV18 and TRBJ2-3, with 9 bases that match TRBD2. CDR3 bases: TGTGCCAGCTCACAGATAGCGGGAGTAGGACAAGATACGCAGTATTTT. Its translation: CASSQIAGVGQDTQYF.